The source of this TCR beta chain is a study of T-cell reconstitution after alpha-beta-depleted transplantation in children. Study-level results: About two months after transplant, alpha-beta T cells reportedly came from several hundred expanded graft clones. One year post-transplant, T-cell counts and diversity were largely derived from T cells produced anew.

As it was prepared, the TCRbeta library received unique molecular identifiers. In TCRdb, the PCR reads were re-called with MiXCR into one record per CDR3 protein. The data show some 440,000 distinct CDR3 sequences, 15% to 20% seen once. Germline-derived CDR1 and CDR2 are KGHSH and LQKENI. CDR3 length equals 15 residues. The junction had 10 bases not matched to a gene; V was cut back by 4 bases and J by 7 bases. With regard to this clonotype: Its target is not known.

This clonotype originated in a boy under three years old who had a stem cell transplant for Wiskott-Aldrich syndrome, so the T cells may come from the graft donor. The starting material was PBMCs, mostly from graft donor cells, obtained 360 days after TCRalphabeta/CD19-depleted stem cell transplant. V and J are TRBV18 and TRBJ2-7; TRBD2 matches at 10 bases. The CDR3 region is CASSLLAGEIREQYF. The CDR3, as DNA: TGTGCCAGCTCACTCCTAGCGGGAGAAATTAGGGAGCAGTACTTC.